This record concerns one TCR beta chain sequence. Its target is unknown. The PCR employed 60 Vbeta primers together with 13 Jbeta primers. The assay was immunoSEQ multiplex PCR, and TCRdb's table has in-frame clones only and misses some. The repertoire holds approximately 140,000 clones, with about 71% as singletons. These data come from a study of cytomegalovirus exposure and HLA in healthy donors. Broader study findings: Most CMV-associated TCR beta chains appeared HLA-restricted in a later analysis. Later, an analysis found that common viral pathogens appeared to be linked with several of the most significant clusters. In a later analysis, TCR beta V- and J-gene trimming was associated with a missense DCLRE1C variant.

Germline V gene sequence: CDR1 SGDLS, CDR2 YYNGEE. This CDR3 spans 14 amino acids. The specimen was PBMCs. The chain couples TRBV9 to TRBJ2-5; 9 bases are a match to TRBD1. The J call may be mistaken, given a closer DNA end match to TRBJ2-7. The TCR sequence derives from a woman aged 55-69 years in good health and CMV-seropositive. CDR3 protein: CASSRGQGSAEQYF. Here the CDR3 DNA reads TGTGCCAGCAGCCGGGGACAGGGATCGGCCGAGCAGTACTTC.